Listed below are T cell receptor beta chains from one sample, sequenced in a study of blood T cell repertoires in COVID-19. Sequenced by immunoSEQ multiplex PCR; TCRdb stores in-frame clones only, minus some. The profile covers over 150,000 clones, with 80% to 90% appearing a single time and 0.85% to 1.2% taken by the ten largest. The specimen sequenced was peripheral blood. The origin of the receptors is a man aged 40-50 years with acute or convalescent COVID-19. The CDR3 runs from the conserved cysteine through the conserved F or W. A D gene is named only where the DNA matches it firmly. Clone sizes are given selectively: once, few, many, or a class where the clone is expanded.

CDR3 protein	CDR3 DNA	V gene	J gene	clone size	D gene
CASSLVRDSLNTGELFF	TGTGCCAGCAGCCTGGTTCGGGACAGCCTTAACACCGGGGAGCTGTTTTTT	TRBV5-4	TRBJ2-2	-	TRBD1
CASSLAPLGGTDTQYF	TGTGCCAGCAGCTTAGCCCCACTTGGAGGCACAGATACGCAGTATTTT	TRBV5-4	TRBJ2-3	many	-
CASSNTGKANEKLFF	TGTGCCAGCAGTAATACAGGGAAGGCTAATGAAAAACTGTTTTTT	TRBV28	TRBJ1-4	-	-
CASSLFLGVPLNEQFF	TGTGCCAGCAGCCTCTTTTTAGGAGTTCCGCTCAATGAGCAGTTCTTC	TRBV4-2	TRBJ2-1	-	-
CASSLNRAGTEAFF	TGTGCCAGCAGCTTAAACAGGGCAGGCACTGAAGCTTTCTTT	TRBV11-2	TRBJ1-1	-	-
CASSPQLMNTEAFF	TGTGCCAGCAGCCCACAGCTTATGAACACTGAAGCTTTCTTT	TRBV6-5	TRBJ1-1	few	-
CATRGWETQYF	TGTGCCACCCGGGGGTGGGAGACCCAGTACTTC	TRBV10-3	TRBJ2-5	-	-
CASSLWGGSGNTIYF	TGTGCCAGCAGCTTATGGGGGGGCTCTGGAAACACCATATATTTT	TRBV7-2	TRBJ1-3	-	-
CASSAWTSGGPEFF	TGTGCCAGCAGCGCCTGGACTAGCGGGGGCCCTGAGTTCTTC	TRBV5-4	TRBJ2-1	-	TRBD2
CASSPPSSYEQYF	TGTGCCAGCTCACCTCCTTCCTCCTACGAGCAGTACTTC	TRBV18	TRBJ2-7	-	-
CASRPQDGGWTNEKLFF	TGTGCCAGCAGACCCCAAGACGGGGGATGGACTAATGAAAAACTGTTTTTT	TRBV28	TRBJ1-4	once	-
CASKSTLLRGTGNTIYF	TGCGCCAGCAAATCTACCCTTCTCAGGGGAACTGGAAACACCATATATTTT	TRBV5-1	TRBJ1-3	-	-
CASSIRPRGSNQPQHF	TGTGCCAGTAGTATTCGTCCCAGGGGAAGCAATCAGCCCCAGCATTTT	TRBV19	TRBJ1-5	-	-
CSVDTGSTDTQYF	TGCAGCGTTGACACAGGCAGCACAGATACGCAGTATTTT	TRBV29-1	TRBJ2-3	-	-
CASSQESGRGNTEAFF	TGTGCCAGCAGCCAAGAATCGGGCAGGGGGAACACTGAAGCTTTCTTT	TRBV3-1/TRBV3-2	TRBJ1-1	-	-
CASRKGTGGSGYTF	TGTGCCAGCAGGAAGGGGACCGGGGGTTCTGGCTACACCTTC	TRBV2	TRBJ1-2	once	-
CATVPSGGVLTYNEQFF	TGTGCCACCGTCCCTAGCGGGGGGGTCCTAACCTACAATGAGCAGTTCTTC	TRBV15	TRBJ2-1	-	TRBD2
CASATNYNEQFF	TGTGCCAGCGCGACAAATTACAATGAGCAGTTCTTC	TRBV28	TRBJ2-1	-	-
CASSKGTSGMGTGELFF	TGTGCCAGCAGCAAAGGGACTAGCGGGATGGGCACCGGGGAGCTGTTTTTT	TRBV11-2	TRBJ2-2	few	TRBD2
CASSPGTDHYGYTF	TGTGCCAGTAGCCCCGGGACAGATCACTATGGCTACACCTTC	TRBV19	TRBJ1-2	few	TRBD1
CASSYSTRDTEAFF	TGTGCCAGCAGTTACTCTACGAGAGACACTGAAGCTTTCTTT	TRBV6-5	TRBJ1-1	-	-
CASSVEETGSWDEQFF	TGTGCCAGCAGCGTAGAGGAGACGGGGTCTTGGGATGAGCAGTTCTTC	TRBV9	TRBJ2-1	-	-
CASSVQRGLSYEQYF	TGTGCCAGCAGCGTCCAGCGGGGCCTCTCCTACGAGCAGTACTTC	TRBV7-3	TRBJ2-7	-	TRBD2